A single sample is the source of the 25 T cell receptor beta chains below, sequenced in a study of T-cell memory formation after mild COVID-19. Using its own MiXCR run on the 5' RACE reads, TCRdb lists one record per CDR3 protein. The table lists 300,000 to 400,000 distinct CDR3 sequences, 13% to 15% of them singletons. Sequenced sample: PBMCs or a T cell subset sorted from them (not recorded which). These receptors were collected from a man between 18 and 29 years old who had mild COVID-19 (a few samples of this study predate the infection). Cell type and time point are not known.

This clonotype has a handful of counts. The chain couples TRBV7-9 to TRBJ2-7, with D hard to call. This CDR3 is 11 amino acids long. Per the germline V gene, CDR1 is SEHNR and CDR2 is FQNEAQ (reference sequence). Trimming pared 4 bases from V and 12 bases from J, leaving 13 bases between. CDR3: CASSSWNTVYV. The CDR3 DNA sequence: TGTGCCAGCAGCTCGTGGAACACGGTGTACGTC.

The sample holds many counts of this clonotype. CDR3 DNA sequence: TGTGCCAGCCCGCGGGGGACTACCGGGTATGAGCAGTTCTTC. It is translated as CASPRGTTGYEQFF. The V and J genes are TRBV2 and TRBJ2-1; 7 bases line up with TRBD2. The V gene end was trimmed by 8 bases and the J gene end by 8 bases; junction bases not matched to a gene: 12. The CDR3 runs to 14 residues. The germline V gene has CDR1 SNHLY and CDR2 FYNNEI.

A few counts support this clonotype. V usage is TRBV29-1 and J usage is TRBJ2-5; 12 bases agree with TRBD1. With 8 bases clipped from V and 5 bases from J, the junction kept 6 bases outside the gene matches. CDR1 and CDR2 from the germline V gene are SQVTM and ANQGSEA. This CDR3 has 13 residues. The CDR3 DNA reads TGCAGCATGGGACAGGGGGCAGGGGAGACCCAGTACTTC. Translation gives CSMGQGAGETQYF.

Many counts were recorded for this clonotype. This chain joins TRBV5-1 and TRBJ1-1, with D tentatively TRBD1 (6 bases). The CDR3 has 15 amino acids. The ends were cut back, 0 bases at V and 6 bases at J, with 15 bases in the middle. Germline values: CDR1 SGHRS, CDR2 YFSETQ. The CDR3 sequence: CASSLEGESSAEAFF. CDR3 DNA sequence: TGCGCCAGCAGCTTGGAGGGGGAAAGCTCGGCTGAAGCTTTCTTT. Filled out from reference TRBV5-1 and TRBJ1-1, the complete variable domain reads KAGVTQTPRYLIKTRGQQVTLSCSPISGHRSVSWYQQTPGQGLQFLFEYFSETQRNKGNFPGRFSGRQFSNSRSEMNVSTLELGDSALYLCASSLEGESSAEAFFGQGTRLTVV.

The chain has TRBV28 and TRBJ1-2, with D unresolved. This CDR3 region has 10 residues. Germline values: CDR1 MDHEN, CDR2 SYDVKM. Trimming removed 6 bases from V and 6 bases from J, with 5 bases in between. CDR3 region: CASRENGYTF. The CDR3 DNA reads TGTGCCAGCAGAGAAAATGGCTACACCTTC.

V and J are TRBV7-2 and TRBJ2-5; TRBD1 agrees at 8 bases. Trimming took 1 base from V and 6 from J; bases not matched to a gene: 7. CDR1 is SGHTA, CDR2 FQGNSA, per germline. CDR3 length equals 15 residues. The CDR3, as DNA: TGTGCCAGCAGCTTAGAAAGGCAGGGGGCTAAGACCCAGTACTTC. Its protein product is CASSLERQGAKTQYF.

This clonotype occurred a few times. The V gene is TRBV7-2, the J gene TRBJ1-2, with a weak D call TRBD1 (5 bases). Trimming shortened V by 5 bases and J by 1 base, and 11 bases separated the two germline ends. This CDR3 has 14 residues. Germline lookup yields CDR1 SGHTA and CDR2 FQGNSA. CDR3 residues: CASSPPGGNYGYTF. As DNA, the CDR3 is TGTGCCAGCAGCCCACCTGGGGGTAACTATGGCTACACCTTC.

This clonotype was detected ten times or more. This chain joins TRBV5-1 and TRBJ1-2; 9 nucleotides match TRBD1. V lost 4 bases, J lost 5 bases, and 6 bases stayed unmatched. The germline V gene encodes CDR1 SGHRS and CDR2 YFSETQ. This CDR3 region has 14 residues. The CDR3 DNA reads as TGCGCCAGCAGCGCTACGGACAGGGGATATGGCTACACCTTC. Its protein product is CASSATDRGYGYTF.

The chain joins TRBV5-5 to TRBJ2-1; 10 bases match TRBD2. J lost 6 bases, V lost 2 bases, and 8 bases had no gene match. Per the germline V gene, CDR1 is SGHKS and CDR2 is YYEKEE (reference sequence). The CDR3 runs to 16 residues. The CDR3, as DNA: TGTGCCAGCAGCTTCCTAACTAGCGGGGACCTCAATGAGCAGTTCTTC. Translated: CASSFLTSGDLNEQFF.

This clonotype appeared many times. The chain is built from TRBV12-3 or TRBV12-4 and TRBJ1-1; D not certain. The CDR3 sequence is 12 residues long. The V and J ends lost 6 bases and 0 bases respectively, with 5 bases between them. The CDR3 protein is CASRVLNTEAFF. The CDR3 region has the DNA TGTGCCAGCAGGGTCCTGAACACTGAAGCTTTCTTT.

The CDR3 DNA reads as TGTGCCAGCAGCCCGGGAGATGGGGGTTCACCCCTCCACTTT. Amino acid sequence: CASSPGDGGSPLHF. The chain couples TRBV7-2 to TRBJ1-6; D is possibly TRBD1 (5 bases). The CDR3 spans 14 residues. Trimming took 5 bases from V and 9 from J, leaving 14 bases between them. Germline CDR1 reads SGHTA; CDR2 reads FQGNSA.

This clonotype was seen a few times. The rearrangement links TRBV5-5 to TRBJ2-7, with D tentatively TRBD1 (5 bases). V dropped 1 base and J dropped 4 bases, with 15 bases sitting between them. This CDR3 contains 15 residues. The germline V gene encodes CDR1 SGHKS and CDR2 YYEKEE (reference sequence). CDR3 amino acids: CASSLLGAGMYEQYF. The CDR3 bases are TGTGCCAGCAGCTTGCTCGGCGCAGGGATGTACGAGCAGTACTTC.

The V and J genes are TRBV6-5 and TRBJ1-1; maybe TRBD1 (5 bases). Per germline, CDR1 MNHEY and CDR2 SVGAGI. Trimming took 4 bases from V and 2 from J, leaving 23 bases between them. The CDR3 totals 18 residues. CDR3 in amino acids: CASSSPGPGIGSNTEAFF. CDR3 in DNA: TGTGCCAGCAGTTCACCCGGGCCAGGGATAGGCTCCAACACTGAAGCTTTCTTT.

The chain combines TRBV29-1 with TRBJ1-2, with 10 bases lining up with TRBD1. The V and J ends lost 4 bases and 5 bases, in that order; junction bases with no gene match: 4. CDR3 length equals 13 residues. Germline CDR1 is SQVTM and CDR2 is ANQGSEA. CDR3 sequence reads: CSVVPGQGYGYTF. The DNA for the CDR3 is TGCAGCGTTGTTCCGGGACAGGGGTATGGCTACACCTTC. Using reference TRBV29-1 and TRBJ1-2 for the parts outside the CDR3, the full variable domain is SAVISQKPSRDICQRGTSLTIQCQVDSQVTMMFWYRQQPGQSLTLIATANQGSEATYESGFVIDKFPISRPNLTFSTLTVSNMSPEDSSIYLCSVVPGQGYGYTFGSGTRLTVV.

The chain links TRBV12-3 or TRBV12-4 to TRBJ2-7, with 10 bases that match TRBD1. Germline trimming cut 3 bases from V and 5 bases from J; bases unmatched to any gene: 10. The CDR3 has 16 amino acids. The CDR3 protein is CASSFYDRGQVHEQYF. The CDR3 coding sequence is TGTGCCAGCAGTTTTTATGACAGGGGGCAAGTCCACGAGCAGTACTTC.

The sample holds a few counts of this clonotype. The chain uses TRBV7-9 and TRBJ2-7; weak D call: TRBD2 (5 bases). Trimming removed 3 bases from V and 2 bases from J, with 17 bases in between. Germline V gene sequence: CDR1 SEHNR, CDR2 FQNEAQ (reference sequence). The CDR3 is 16 residues long. The CDR3 DNA is TGTGCCAGCAGCTTTGCCCTGGAGGTGCCAACCTACGAGCAGTACTTC. Translating gives CASSFALEVPTYEQYF.

The chain is built from TRBV7-9 and TRBJ2-2; tentative D call: TRBD2 (6 bases). V lost 1 base, J lost 2 bases, and 11 bases lay in between. There are 16 residues in the CDR3. In germline, CDR1 is SEHNR, CDR2 FQNEAQ (reference sequence). The CDR3 loop is CASSLGFGGNTGELFF. DNA of the CDR3: TGTGCCAGCAGCTTAGGATTCGGGGGAAACACCGGGGAGCTGTTTTTT.

DNA of the CDR3: TGTGCCAGCAGCTTAATCCAGGGGGCCTCTGGAAACACCATATATTTT. Its translation is CASSLIQGASGNTIYF. The V gene is TRBV7-2, the J gene TRBJ1-3; 8 bases agree with TRBD1. J gave up 0 bases and V 2 bases, and 3 bases lay outside the gene matches. This CDR3 is 16 amino acids long. Germline CDR1 and CDR2: SGHTA and FQGNSA.

This rearrangement joins TRBV7-6 to TRBJ2-5; a possible D gene is TRBD2 (5 bases). CDR3 length: 13 residues. Germline CDR1 reads SGHVS; CDR2 reads FNYEAQ. V lost 0 bases and J lost 7, with 9 bases in between. The CDR3 DNA reads as TGTGCCAGCAGCTTAGCGTACGAGGGGACCCAGTACTTC. Its translation is CASSLAYEGTQYF. The entire variable domain, with the rest obtained from reference TRBV7-6 and TRBJ2-5, is as follows: GAGVSQSPRYKVTKRGQDVALRCDPISGHVSLYWYRQALGQGPEFLTYFNYEAQQDKSGLPNDRFSAERPEGSISTLTIQRTEQRDSAMYRCASSLAYEGTQYFGPGTRLLVL.

This clonotype appeared a few times. The gene calls are TRBV9 and TRBJ2-3, with 9 bases identical to TRBD2. The CDR3 runs 15 residues. In germline, CDR1 is SGDLS, CDR2 YYNGEE. V shed 2 bases, J shed 4 bases, and the junction held 5 bases outside the gene matches. CDR3 in amino acids: CASSVSAGGADTQYF. Written as DNA, the CDR3 is TGTGCCAGCAGCGTCTCTGCGGGGGGGGCAGATACGCAGTATTTT.

This chain connects TRBV9 to TRBJ2-2, with TRBD1 identical over 11 bases. This CDR3 has 17 residues. CDR1 is SGDLS, CDR2 YYNGEE, per germline. With 0 bases clipped from V and 4 bases from J, the junction kept 5 bases outside the gene matches. CDR3 DNA: TGTGCCAGCAGCGTAGGGACAGGGGGCGCAGTCACCGGGGAGCTGTTTTTT. Translated: CASSVGTGGAVTGELFF.

The sample holds a few counts of this clonotype. V is TRBV6-5 and J is TRBJ2-3; 12 nucleotides line up with TRBD2. The V segment lost 8 bases and the J segment 4 bases; nucleotides outside the gene matches: 4. The CDR3 totals 14 residues. Per the germline V gene, CDR1 is MNHEY and CDR2 is SVGAGI. CDR3 DNA: TGTGCCAGCGGGGCTAGCGGGGGGGCAGATACGCAGTATTTT. This gives the protein CASGASGGADTQYF.

This clonotype was seen many times. V is TRBV7-9 and J is TRBJ2-1, with a tentative D call TRBD1 (5 bases). The V end was cut by 8 bases, the J end by 2 bases, with 13 bases between. Germline lookup yields CDR1 SEHNR and CDR2 FQNEAQ (reference sequence). The CDR3 spans 14 residues. The CDR3, as DNA: TGTGCCAGCTCCTGGGGCGCTACCTACAATGAGCAGTTCTTC. Translating it yields CASSWGATYNEQFF.

The chain recombines TRBV6-2 or TRBV6-3 with TRBJ2-7; no reliable D call. With 6 bases removed from V and 7 bases from J, the gap between germline ends came to 13 bases. From germline, CDR1 is MNHEY and CDR2 SVGEGT. The CDR3 runs 12 residues. The CDR3 DNA reads TGTGCCAGCAGCCGGACCCTGGGGGAGCAGTACGTC. Its translation is CASSRTLGEQYV.

The rearrangement joins TRBV7-6 to TRBJ2-5; no clear D. CDR3 length equals 13 residues. CDR1 is SGHVS, CDR2 FNYEAQ, per germline. V dropped 5 bases and J dropped 5 bases, with 12 bases sitting between them. CDR3 in amino acids: CASSHRWTETQYF. CDR3 nucleotides: TGTGCCAGCAGCCACCGGTGGACGGAGACCCAGTACTTC.